This TCR beta chain was recovered during a study of blood T cell repertoires in COVID-19. Sequenced by immunoSEQ multiplex PCR; TCRdb stores in-frame clones only, minus some. The table records 200,000 to 250,000 clones, around 85% of them present only once. CDR3 length: 15 residues. The germline V gene encodes CDR1 LGHNA and CDR2 YSLEER. The junction had 2 bases not matched to a gene; V was cut back by 2 bases and J by 3 bases. The V and J genes are TRBV4-3 and TRBJ2-3; 10 bases match TRBD1. The TCR originated in a woman aged 50 to 60 in a cohort exposed to, infected with or recovered from COVID-19 (not recorded which). Sequenced input: PBMCs or T cells enriched from blood (not recorded which). CDR3 DNA: TGCGCCAGCAGCCAACCGGGACAGGGGACAGATACGCAGTATTTT. It specifies CASSQPGQGTDTQYF.